This T cell receptor beta chain was observed in a study of vaccination and CD4 T cells after COVID-19. Looking at the study overall: The post-COVID sampling time was a median about 98 days after diagnosis, ranging from 35 to 161. Investigators stimulated cells with overlapping spike peptides drawn from SARS-CoV-2, HCoV-NL63, HCoV-OC43 and HCoV-229E.

Documented treatment: roughly ten-day PBMC culture with coronavirus spike peptide pools or control peptides (ViraFEST assay). T cells were expanded with peptide pools, and expanded clonotypes were identified by TCR sequencing. Of note for this clonotype: Antigen unknown.

Once obtained from cultured CD4+ T cells, the DNA was sequenced using the Oncomine TCR Beta short-read assay. A single record per CDR3 protein comes from TCRdb applying MiXCR to the PCR reads. The sample yields 10,000 or so distinct CDR3 sequences, around a third seen once. V lost 7 bases, J lost 4 bases, and 11 bases stayed unmatched. This CDR3 has 15 amino acids. Per germline, CDR1 MNHEY and CDR2 SMNVEV (reference sequence). This rearrangement joins TRBV27 to TRBJ2-5; the match to TRBD2 covers 8 bases. The sequencing sample was made of cultured CD4+ T cells from blood. This receptor was identified in a human donor with COVID-19. The CDR3 DNA reads TGTGCCAGCACTTCCACCGGGGGGGCCGGAGAGACCCAGTACTTC. Amino acids: CASTSTGGAGETQYF.